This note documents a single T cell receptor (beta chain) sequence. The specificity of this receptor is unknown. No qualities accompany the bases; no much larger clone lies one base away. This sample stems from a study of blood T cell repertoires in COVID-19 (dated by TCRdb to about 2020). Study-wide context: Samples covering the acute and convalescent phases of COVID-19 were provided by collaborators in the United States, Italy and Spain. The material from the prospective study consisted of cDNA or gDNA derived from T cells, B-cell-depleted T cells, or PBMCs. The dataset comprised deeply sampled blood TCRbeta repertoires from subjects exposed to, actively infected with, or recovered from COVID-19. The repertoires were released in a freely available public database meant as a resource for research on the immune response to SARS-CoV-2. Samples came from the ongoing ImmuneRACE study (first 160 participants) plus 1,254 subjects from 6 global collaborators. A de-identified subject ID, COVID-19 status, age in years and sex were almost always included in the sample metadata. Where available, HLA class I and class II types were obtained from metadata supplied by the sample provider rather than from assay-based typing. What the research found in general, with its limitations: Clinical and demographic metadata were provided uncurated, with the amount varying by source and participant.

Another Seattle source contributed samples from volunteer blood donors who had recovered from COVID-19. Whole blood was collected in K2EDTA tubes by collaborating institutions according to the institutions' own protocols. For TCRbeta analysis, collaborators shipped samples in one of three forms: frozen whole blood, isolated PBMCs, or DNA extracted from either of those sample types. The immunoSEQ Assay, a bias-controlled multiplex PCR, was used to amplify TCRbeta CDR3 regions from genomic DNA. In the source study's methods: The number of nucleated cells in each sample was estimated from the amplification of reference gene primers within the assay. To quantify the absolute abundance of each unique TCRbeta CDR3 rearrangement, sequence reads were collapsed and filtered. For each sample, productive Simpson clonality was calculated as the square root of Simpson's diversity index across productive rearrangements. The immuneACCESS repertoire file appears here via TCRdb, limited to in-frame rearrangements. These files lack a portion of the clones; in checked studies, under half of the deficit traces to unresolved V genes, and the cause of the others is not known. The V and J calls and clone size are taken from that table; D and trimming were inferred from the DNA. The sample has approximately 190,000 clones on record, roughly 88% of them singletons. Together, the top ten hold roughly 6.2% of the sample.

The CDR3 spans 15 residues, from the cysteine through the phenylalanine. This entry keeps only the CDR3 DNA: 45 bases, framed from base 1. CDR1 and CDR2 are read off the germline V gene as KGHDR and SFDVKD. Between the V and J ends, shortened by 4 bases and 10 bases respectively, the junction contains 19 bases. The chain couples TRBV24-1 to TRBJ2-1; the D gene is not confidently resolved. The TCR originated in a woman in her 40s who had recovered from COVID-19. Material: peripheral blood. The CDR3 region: CATSEVTPARCEQFF. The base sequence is TGTGCCACCAGTGAGGTGACACCGGCGAGATGCGAGCAGTTCTTC.